What follows is one T cell receptor (beta chain) and its context. Its antigen is currently unknown. The data were taken from a study of shared clonotypes between healthy human individuals. J gave up 6 bases and V 4 bases, and 10 bases lay outside the gene matches. CDR3 size: 15 residues. Germline CDR1 is SGHRS and CDR2 is YFSETQ. The naive CD8 population came from CD45RO-negative cells selected for CCR7, without terminally differentiated effector memory CD45RA+ cells. Deep was the level at which the assay was run. Several immunoSEQ plates held equal portions of the genomic DNA taken from each subset. Repertoires were generated with immunoSEQ multiplex PCR, while TCRdb's copy carries only in-frame clones and drops some. The sample holds about 2 million clones, about 95% seen once. Study observations and caveats: Against clonotypes common to all four donors, non-shared ones had lower generation probabilities. Generally, naive subsets came out with larger estimated richness than memory subsets.

The chain is built from TRBV5-1 and TRBJ2-1; TRBD2 aligns across 7 bases. This clonotype was obtained from a young man in good health. The sample comprised naive CD8+ T cells sorted from blood. The CDR3, as DNA: TGCGCCAGCAGCCCCTGGGCGGCGGGAGTCAATGAGCAGTTCTTC. As protein: CASSPWAAGVNEQFF.